This entry features one T cell receptor (beta chain) sequence. Its antigen is unknown. In germline, CDR1 is DFQATT, CDR2 SNEGSKA (reference sequence). The CDR3 loop spans 17 amino acids. Trimming took 0 bases from V and 3 from J; bases not matched to a gene: 13. CD4+ T cells that had been cultured provided DNA sequenced with the Oncomine TCR Beta short-read assay. TCRdb called the PCR reads again in MiXCR, with one record for every CDR3 protein. The sample records around 11,000 distinct CDR3 sequences, approximately 50% being singletons. Treatment described: approximately nine-day PBMC culture with coronavirus spike peptide pools or control peptides (ViraFEST assay). This record belongs to a study of vaccination and CD4 T cells after COVID-19.

The V call is TRBV20-1, the J call TRBJ2-7; 8 nucleotides line up with TRBD2. The receptor comes from a human donor who had recovered from COVID-19. The sequencing input was CD4+ T cells from blood, cultured in vitro. The CDR3 spells CSARDPRGGNGGYEQYF. The CDR3 nucleotides read TGCAGTGCTAGAGATCCCCGGGGGGGGAATGGGGGCTACGAGCAGTACTTC.